This entry describes one T cell receptor beta chain. Its antigen remains unknown. This record belongs to a study of shared clonotypes between healthy human individuals. Study details: The study used three CD4 naive, three CD4 memory, two CD8 naive and one CD8 memory plate per donor.

Produced via immunoSEQ multiplex PCR; TCRdb's table is partial and in-frame only. The sample has about 2.4 million clones, around 94% seen once. General study findings and limits: Of the naive CD4 clonotypes, about 5% were shared across several donors.

CDR3 length: 14 residues. Germline lookup yields CDR1 SGHAT and CDR2 FQNNGV. V was pared by 5 bases and J by 3 bases, with 11 bases between. The chain recombines TRBV11-2 with TRBJ1-5; D call uncertain. The sequenced sample was naive CD4+ T cells sorted from blood. Subset described: CD45RA+ positively selected. The TCR sequence derives from a man between 18 and 35 years old in good health. The CDR3 is CASSLGVNNQPQHF. For the CDR3, the DNA is TGTGCCAGCAGCCTAGGCGTAAACAATCAGCCCCAGCATTTT.